Presented here are 27 T cell receptor beta chains from one specimen sequenced in a study of CD8 T cells in ankylosing spondylitis. TCRdb re-analysed the 5' RACE reads in MiXCR, keeping a single row per CDR3 protein. The table has about 170,000 distinct CDR3 sequences, 15% to 20% seen once. The material sequenced was blood, either unsorted or a sorted T cell fraction (not recorded which). The origin of the receptors is a male donor with ankylosing spondylitis or in good health (not recorded which).

This clonotype was found many times. The chain recombines TRBV10-3 with TRBJ2-1; no clear D gene. CDR1 is ENHRY and CDR2 is SYGVKD in the germline V gene. V was trimmed by 9 bases and J by 5 bases, leaving 11 bases between them. The CDR3 contains 12 residues. In DNA form, the CDR3 reads TGTGCCATTTCCCGAGTGGACAATGAGCAGTTCTTC. It specifies CAISRVDNEQFF.

This clonotype was recorded many times. J is TRBJ1-1 and V is TRBV5-1; D remains ambiguous. There are 14 residues in the CDR3. The V and J ends lost 0 bases and 5 bases respectively, with 11 bases between them. Germline lookup yields CDR1 SGHRS and CDR2 YFSETQ. The CDR3 DNA sequence: TGCGCCAGCAGCTTGGAGTTCAGGAGAACTGAAGCTTTCTTT. Residues: CASSLEFRRTEAFF.

The chain joins TRBV27 to TRBJ1-5; 7 bases align to TRBD1. Germline lookup yields CDR1 MNHEY and CDR2 SMNVEV (reference sequence). With 5 bases clipped from V and 1 base from J, the junction kept 8 bases outside the gene matches. There are 16 residues in the CDR3. This CDR3 reads CASSPRQGGSNQPQHF. The CDR3, as DNA: TGTGCCAGCAGTCCACGACAGGGTGGGAGCAATCAGCCCCAGCATTTT.

This chain connects TRBV11-2 to TRBJ2-2, with 14 bases matching TRBD2. Germline values: CDR1 SGHAT, CDR2 FQNNGV. With 10 bases clipped from V and 6 bases from J, the junction kept 7 bases outside the gene matches. This CDR3 contains 15 residues. CDR3: CATEGLAGGPGELFF. The CDR3 coding sequence is TGTGCCACTGAAGGACTAGCGGGAGGTCCCGGGGAGCTGTTTTTT. The entire variable domain, with the rest obtained from reference TRBV11-2 and TRBJ2-2, is as follows: EAGVAQSPRYKIIEKRQSVAFWCNPISGHATLYWYQQILGQGPKLLIQFQNNGVVDDSQLPKDRFSAERLKGVDSTLKIQPAKLEDSAVYLCATEGLAGGPGELFFGEGSRLTVL.

A few counts support this clonotype. The V call is TRBV10-2, the J call TRBJ2-5; TRBD2 might be the D (6 bases). The V end was cut by 6 bases, the J end by 3 bases, with 11 bases between. From germline, CDR1 is WSHSY and CDR2 SAAADI. The length of the CDR3 is 13 residues. CDR3 protein: CASRAGREETQYF. The DNA for the CDR3 is TGCGCCAGCAGGGCGGGGCGGGAAGAGACCCAGTACTTC.

This clonotype was counted ten times or more. This chain connects TRBV20-1 to TRBJ2-5, with 7 bases aligning to TRBD2. The CDR3 runs 14 residues. With V trimmed by 2 bases and J by 3 bases, 6 bases remained unmatched. Germline CDR1 and CDR2: DFQATT and SNEGSKA (reference sequence). The CDR3 region is CSARLADLKETQYF. CDR3 coding DNA: TGCAGTGCTAGACTAGCGGACCTAAAAGAGACCCAGTACTTC.

This clonotype was found many times. The V call is TRBV5-1, the J call TRBJ1-1; 7 positions match TRBD1. Germline CDR1 and CDR2: SGHRS and YFSETQ. The J segment lost 2 bases and the V segment lost 4 bases, leaving 11 bases of the junction unmatched. This CDR3 is 16 amino acids long. Here the CDR3 reads CASSPDPGTVNTEAFF. In DNA, the CDR3 is TGCGCCAGCAGCCCGGACCCGGGGACAGTCAACACTGAAGCTTTCTTT. The full variable domain, its missing parts supplied by reference TRBV5-1 and TRBJ1-1, is KAGVTQTPRYLIKTRGQQVTLSCSPISGHRSVSWYQQTPGQGLQFLFEYFSETQRNKGNFPGRFSGRQFSNSRSEMNVSTLELGDSALYLCASSPDPGTVNTEAFFGQGTRLTVV.

V usage is TRBV28 and J usage is TRBJ2-5; D ambiguous. V was shortened by 2 bases and J by 4 bases, with 14 bases between the two germline ends. The V gene's germline CDR1 is MDHEN and CDR2 SYDVKM. This CDR3 has 15 amino acids. The CDR3 loop is CASSLIGIRGETQYF. The CDR3 nucleotides are TGTGCCAGCAGTTTAATCGGAATCCGAGGAGAGACCCAGTACTTC.

This clonotype was picked up a small number of times. The V and J genes are TRBV27 and TRBJ2-6; unclear D gene. The CDR3 loop spans 16 amino acids. V was pared by 2 bases and J by 0 bases, with 8 bases between. Germline assignment: CDR1 MNHEY and CDR2 SMNVEV (reference sequence). The CDR3 loop reads CASSLNMLSGANVLTF. Here the CDR3 DNA reads TGTGCCAGCAGTTTAAACATGCTCTCTGGGGCCAACGTCCTGACTTTC.

This clonotype was detected many times. The chain links TRBV27 to TRBJ2-1; D unclear. V was cut by 3 bases and J by 4 bases, with 1 base left in between. This CDR3 contains 11 residues. Germline V lookup: CDR1 MNHEY, CDR2 SMNVEV (reference sequence). Written as DNA, the CDR3 is TGTGCCAGCAGTTTTTACAATGAGCAGTTCTTC. Its protein product is CASSFYNEQFF.

The V and J genes are TRBV5-1 and TRBJ1-4; 7 bases are shared with TRBD1. The CDR3 is 14 residues long. The V segment lost 1 base and the J segment 8 bases; nucleotides outside the gene matches: 5. Germline V gene sequence: CDR1 SGHRS, CDR2 YFSETQ. The CDR3 loop reads CASSLTGAGEKLFF. In nucleotides, the CDR3 is TGCGCCAGCAGCTTGACAGGGGCTGGAGAAAAACTGTTTTTT.

Comments on this clonotype: One junction end disagrees with the germline gene, perhaps due to a read error. The chain uses TRBV2 and TRBJ2-5, with D possibly called TRBD1 or TRBD2 (5 bases each). This CDR3 region has 15 residues. Germline V gene lookup returns CDR1 SNHLY and CDR2 FYNNEI. Written as DNA, the CDR3 is TGTGCCAGCAGGGGGGATTCGGTACCCCAAGAGGCCCAGTACTTC. It translates to CASRGDSVPQEAQYF.

The V and J genes are TRBV14 and TRBJ2-1; TRBD2 matches 10 bases. Germline CDR1 and CDR2: SGHDN and FVKESK. V was pared by 1 base and J by 7 bases, with 10 bases of the junction left unmatched. CDR3 length: 17 amino acids. The CDR3 loop reads CASSQVVRSSGRNEQFF. The CDR3 coding sequence is TGTGCCAGCAGCCAAGTGGTTCGGTCTAGCGGGAGAAATGAGCAGTTCTTC.

This clonotype turned up a few times. The genes are TRBV5-5 and TRBJ2-1; the D is unclear. The CDR3 is made up of 14 amino acids. The V and J ends lost 2 bases and 1 base respectively, with 7 bases between them. CDR1 is SGHKS and CDR2 is YYEKEE in the germline V gene (reference sequence). The CDR3 protein is CASSLERSYNEQFF. The CDR3 nucleotides are TGTGCCAGCAGCTTAGAAAGGTCCTACAATGAGCAGTTCTTC.

The V call is TRBV6-2 or TRBV6-3, the J call TRBJ2-3; no definite D call. The CDR3 length is 12 residues. Between the trimmed V and J ends, which lost 6 bases and 5 bases, there was a span of 9 bases. CDR1 and CDR2 (germline): MNHEY, SVGEGT. The CDR3 coding sequence is TGTGCCAGCAGCAGACTTGGAGATACGCAGTATTTT. Translation gives CASSRLGDTQYF.

The chain recombines TRBV20-1 with TRBJ2-7; 8 bases are shared with TRBD2. Germline V gives CDR1 DFQATT, CDR2 SNEGSKA (reference sequence). This CDR3 has 14 residues. After removal of 6 bases from V and 4 bases from J, the junction contained 11 bases not matched to a gene. The CDR3 nucleotides are TGCAGTGCGCAGACGGGAGGGGCCTATTACGAGCAGTACTTC. It specifies CSAQTGGAYYEQYF.

This clonotype was picked up many times. The V gene is TRBV5-1, the J gene TRBJ2-7; 8 positions agree with TRBD2. J lost 1 base, V lost 4 bases, and 7 bases had no gene match. From germline, CDR1 is SGHRS and CDR2 YFSETQ. The length of the CDR3 is 15 residues. The CDR3 sequence is CASSQTSGLSYEQYF. In DNA, the CDR3 is TGCGCCAGCAGCCAAACTAGCGGATTATCCTACGAGCAGTACTTC.

This chain links TRBV3-1 with TRBJ2-2; 7 bases line up with TRBD1. V shed 0 bases and J 2 bases; nucleotides not matched to a gene: 3. CDR3 length equals 16 residues. Germline CDR1 is LGHDT and CDR2 is YNNKEL (reference sequence). CDR3 protein: CASSQEDRSNTGELFF. Here the CDR3 DNA reads TGTGCCAGCAGCCAAGAGGACAGGTCTAACACCGGGGAGCTGTTTTTT.

This clonotype has more than one count but fewer than ten. The chain has TRBV30 and TRBJ1-5; D is unresolved. This CDR3 spans 14 amino acids. The V end lost 2 bases, the J end lost 0 bases, and 8 bases lay between the germline ends. Germline CDR1 and CDR2: GTSNPN and SVGIG (reference sequence). The CDR3 DNA reads as TGTGCCTGGAGTCATAGTTATAGCAATCAGCCCCAGCATTTT. It is translated as CAWSHSYSNQPQHF.

This CDR3 reads CSAPIEGTDFMNTEAFF. The CDR3 bases are TGCAGCGCCCCTATCGAAGGGACGGACTTTATGAACACTGAAGCTTTCTTT. The chain combines TRBV20-1 with TRBJ1-1; D possibly corresponds to TRBD1 (5 bases). The CDR3 is 17 amino acids. In germline, CDR1 is DFQATT, CDR2 SNEGSKA (reference sequence).

This clonotype has at least ten counts. This CDR3 reads CASSLSSSGVYTQYF. DNA of the CDR3: TGTGCCAGCAGTTTGTCGTCTAGCGGGGTCTATACGCAGTATTTT. The chain is built from TRBV28 and TRBJ2-3, with TRBD2 matching over 9 bases. The CDR3 extends over 15 amino acids. Germline assignment: CDR1 MDHEN and CDR2 SYDVKM. The J segment lost 7 bases and the V segment lost 3 bases, leaving 8 bases of the junction unmatched.

This clonotype was seen many times. The chain joins TRBV29-1 to TRBJ1-1, with TRBD1 matching over 8 bases. This CDR3 spans 15 amino acids. Germline CDR1 reads SQVTM; CDR2 reads ANQGSEA. V dropped 6 bases and J dropped 7; count of bases not matched to a gene: 16. CDR3 coding DNA: TGCAGCGTGATCCTCTCGGACAGGGCCACCGGTGAAGCTTTCTTT. It translates to CSVILSDRATGEAFF.

This clonotype was seen ten or more times. V usage is TRBV15 and J usage is TRBJ1-5; D is possibly TRBD1 (5 bases). The V end was cut by 7 bases, the J end by 3 bases, with 10 bases between. The CDR3 spans 13 residues. Looked up from germline, CDR1 is LNHNV and CDR2 is YYDKDF (reference sequence). CDR3: CATNQGVNQPQHF. CDR3 coding DNA: TGTGCCACCAATCAGGGAGTCAATCAGCCCCAGCATTTT.

This clonotype was counted many times. This chain joins TRBV28 and TRBJ2-5, with D maybe TRBD1 (6 bases). This CDR3 is built from 14 residues. V was pared by 4 bases and J by 5 bases, with 14 bases between. The germline V gene encodes CDR1 MDHEN and CDR2 SYDVKM. The chain's CDR3 is CASSSSSRGETQYF. The CDR3 DNA reads TGTGCCAGCAGTTCCAGTAGCAGGGGTGAGACCCAGTACTTC.

This clonotype appeared many times. V is TRBV29-1 and J is TRBJ1-1; D gene ambiguous. The V gene's germline CDR1 is SQVTM and CDR2 ANQGSEA. The ends were cut back, 2 bases at V and 1 base at J, with 14 bases in the middle. This CDR3 contains 15 residues. The CDR3 loop reads CSVEQSAGGNTEAFF. CDR3 nucleotide sequence: TGCAGCGTTGAACAGTCGGCGGGAGGGAACACTGAAGCTTTCTTT. The complete variable domain, with remaining parts taken from reference TRBV29-1 and TRBJ1-1, reads SAVISQKPSRDICQRGTSLTIQCQVDSQVTMMFWYRQQPGQSLTLIATANQGSEATYESGFVIDKFPISRPNLTFSTLTVSNMSPEDSSIYLCSVEQSAGGNTEAFFGQGTRLTVV.

This clonotype was seen a few times. This chain links TRBV27 with TRBJ2-2; 9 nucleotides align to TRBD2. The germline CDR1 and CDR2 sequences are MNHEY and SMNVEV (reference sequence). The CDR3 is 19 amino acids. The ends lost 1 base at V and 0 bases at J; junction bases unmatched: 9. Here the CDR3 DNA reads TGTGCCAGCAGTTTATTCCTAGCGGGGTTGGGGGCGAACACCGGGGAGCTGTTTTTT. This gives the protein CASSLFLAGLGANTGELFF.

This sequence joins TRBV6-5 and TRBJ2-1; D is ambiguous. Germline-derived CDR1 and CDR2 are MNHEY and SVGAGI. The CDR3 length is 14 residues. The V and J ends lost 5 bases and 1 base respectively, with 9 bases between them. The chain's CDR3 is CASSRQESYNEQFF. The CDR3 bases are TGTGCCAGCAGTCGGCAGGAGTCCTACAATGAGCAGTTCTTC.